This T cell receptor (beta chain) emerged from a study of blood T cell repertoires in COVID-19. Study at large: Acute-phase and convalescent COVID-19 samples originated in the United States, Italy and Spain. From T cells, B-cell-depleted T cells, or PBMCs came the material, which was cDNA or gDNA.

Methods used by the authors: Researchers report that nucleated cell counts were estimated from reference gene primer amplification. Profiled with immunoSEQ multiplex PCR; TCRdb holds only in-frame clones, not every one. V, J and clone size are taken as reported in that table, and D and trimming were inferred from the DNA itself. The table includes approximately 260,000 clones, about nine tenths detected once. This TCR derives from a man between 60 and 75 years old who had recovered from COVID-19. Sequencing was carried out using peripheral blood.

Here the CDR3 DNA reads TGCGCCAGCAGCCCTACCGGGACAGGGGGCGGGGAGCTGTTTTTT. It translates to CASSPTGTGGGELFF. The chain has TRBV5-1 and TRBJ2-2; TRBD1 agrees at 11 bases. The V segment lost 4 bases and the J segment 7 bases; nucleotides outside the gene matches: 6. The CDR3 is 15 amino acids. Germline V gene lookup returns CDR1 SGHRS and CDR2 YFSETQ. Complete variable domain (other parts from reference TRBV5-1 and TRBJ2-2): KAGVTQTPRYLIKTRGQQVTLSCSPISGHRSVSWYQQTPGQGLQFLFEYFSETQRNKGNFPGRFSGRQFSNSRSEMNVSTLELGDSALYLCASSPTGTGGGELFFGEGSRLTVL.